The 23 T cell receptor beta chains below were found in one sample sequenced in a study of beta chain features in type 1 diabetes (dated by TCRdb to about 2018). The study at large found these results: In all four CD4+ subsets, TCRB CDR3 length was moderately but significantly shorter in type 1 diabetes patients.

Their antigens are not known. Libraries were built with the immunoSEQ multiplex PCR assay. All of the isolated RNA was reverse transcribed with the High Capacity cDNA Reverse Transcription Kit, so expressed TCRB transcripts were sequenced. TCRdb limited this immuneACCESS table to in-frame rearrangements with V and J called. A share of clones is missing; checked studies link under half to unresolved V genes, and the rest is unexplained. The table for this sample lists around 250,000 clones; less than 30% of them were counted only once. Of the sample, about 0.012% is held by the ten largest clones. Material for sequencing was naive CD4+ T cells from blood. In the paper's terms, the cell subset or site label means: true naive CD4+ T cells. These receptors were taken from a woman in her twenties or thirties with type 1 diabetes.

This rearrangement joins TRBV30 to TRBJ2-7; TRBD2 might be the D (5 bases). CDR3 length: 13 amino acids. V shed 1 base and J shed 6 bases, with 13 bases lying between them. Germline loops: CDR1 GTSNPN, CDR2 SVGIG (reference sequence). The CDR3 is CAWSGGIALEQYF. The CDR3 DNA is TGTGCCTGGAGTGGAGGGATTGCCCTCGAGCAGTACTTC.

This clone was seen a handful of times. The chain links TRBV4-1 to TRBJ2-7, with D perhaps TRBD1 (6 bases). Germline values: CDR1 MGHRA, CDR2 YSYEKL. This CDR3 contains 13 residues. Deletions cut 2 bases from V and 6 bases from J, with 11 bases between. The CDR3 sequence is CASSQTGPGEQYF. CDR3 in DNA: TGCGCCAGCAGCCAAACAGGGCCTGGCGAGCAGTACTTC.

This clone was seen only a few times. J is TRBJ1-2 and V is TRBV19; 9 bases are shared with TRBD1. V lost 5 bases and J lost 7; bases outside the gene matches: 14. This CDR3 spans 16 amino acids. Germline V gene sequence: CDR1 LNHDA, CDR2 SQIVND (reference sequence). The CDR3 coding sequence is TGTGCCAGTAGTCCTACGACAGGGGGGGGCACAAGTGGCTACACCTTC. Its translation is CASSPTTGGGTSGYTF.

This chain uses TRBV7-3 with TRBJ2-1; a possible D gene is TRBD1 (5 bases). This CDR3 has 15 amino acids. Trimming stripped 5 bases from V and 2 bases from J, with 13 bases between. CDR1 and CDR2 (germline): SGHTA, FQGTGA. CDR3 sequence (DNA): TGTGCCAGCAGCCAGGGTAGTCTGCCCTACAATGAGCAGTTCTTC. Its translation: CASSQGSLPYNEQFF.

This clone was observed a few times. The chain combines TRBV29-1 with TRBJ2-1, with 7 bases fitting TRBD1. Germline V gene sequence: CDR1 SQVTM, CDR2 ANQGSEA. The CDR3 is 14 amino acids. The ends lost 2 bases at V and 6 bases at J; junction bases unmatched: 7. In DNA, the CDR3 is TGCAGCGTTGAACCCAGACAGGGAACCAATGAGCAGTTCTTC. This translates into CSVEPRQGTNEQFF.

The chain recombines TRBV4-1 with TRBJ1-2; 9 bases match TRBD1. Germline loops: CDR1 MGHRA, CDR2 YSYEKL. The CDR3 is 15 amino acids. V was clipped by 2 bases and J by 2 bases; unmatched bases: 3. The CDR3 region is CASSQPGTGNYGYTF. CDR3 nucleotides: TGCGCCAGCAGCCAACCAGGGACAGGGAACTATGGCTACACCTTC.

This clone was detected only a few times. The rearrangement uses TRBV29-1 and TRBJ2-3; D ambiguous. Germline V gene lookup returns CDR1 SQVTM and CDR2 ANQGSEA. Trimming took off 5 bases at V and 0 bases at J, with 3 bases between the two ends. The CDR3 covers 11 residues. CDR3 sequence: CSVSSTDTQYF. For the CDR3, the DNA is TGCAGCGTTTCTAGCACAGATACGCAGTATTTT.

This clone appeared once. The chain joins TRBV5-6 to TRBJ2-7; 7 bases line up with TRBD2. CDR3 size: 15 residues. V lost 0 bases to trimming and J lost 2 bases; unmatched junction nucleotides: 5. The germline V gene has CDR1 SGHDT and CDR2 YYEEEE. CDR3: CASSLASSGAYEQYF. The CDR3 DNA reads TGTGCCAGCAGCTTGGCCTCTAGCGGAGCCTACGAGCAGTACTTC.

The table lists this clone with a few counts. The rearrangement uses TRBV18 and TRBJ1-1; 8 bases are a match to TRBD1. Germline CDR1 KGHSH, CDR2 LQKENI. V shed 3 bases, J shed 4 bases, and the junction held 4 bases outside the gene matches. The CDR3 runs to 14 residues. This CDR3 is CASSPGQEVTEAFF. The CDR3 nucleotides are TGTGCCAGCTCACCGGGACAGGAGGTCACTGAAGCTTTCTTT.

This clone was recorded a few times. Other DNA sequences in the sample encode the same CDR3. The chain employs TRBV15 and TRBJ1-5, with TRBD1 identical over 10 bases. Germline values: CDR1 LNHNV, CDR2 YYDKDF (reference sequence). CDR3 length: 15 residues. The junction had 0 bases not matched to a gene; V was cut back by 3 bases and J by 1 base. The DNA for the CDR3 is TGTGCCACCAGCAGGGGACAGGGGAGCAATCAGCCCCAGCATTTT. Encoded protein: CATSRGQGSNQPQHF.

The V and J genes are TRBV9 and TRBJ2-3, with D uncertain. Germline values: CDR1 SGDLS, CDR2 YYNGEE. Between the trimmed V and J ends, which lost 0 bases and 6 bases, there was a span of 14 bases. This CDR3 is 15 amino acids long. The CDR3 is CASSVERLLGDTQYF. CDR3 in DNA: TGTGCCAGCAGCGTAGAGAGACTCCTCGGGGATACGCAGTATTTT.

This clone showed up just a few times. The J gene is TRBJ2-7, the V gene TRBV10-3; 8 bases fit TRBD1. V dropped 3 bases and J dropped 9; count of bases not matched to a gene: 13. The CDR3 runs 15 residues. Germline V gene data show CDR1 as ENHRY and CDR2 as SYGVKD. As DNA, the CDR3 is TGTGCCATCAGTGAAACCGGGACAGGTGGAGTGGGGCAGTACTTC. Protein: CAISETGTGGVGQYF.

This clone showed up just a few times. The gene calls are TRBV18 and TRBJ1-1; 8 positions match TRBD1. Germline lookup yields CDR1 KGHSH and CDR2 LQKENI. Trimming at V came to 4 bases and at J to 7 bases, leaving 11 bases not matched to a gene. The CDR3 has 15 amino acids. CDR3 residues: CASSLATLTGVEAFF. CDR3 nucleotides: TGTGCCAGCTCACTCGCCACGCTGACAGGGGTTGAAGCTTTCTTT.

This clone was seen more than once but under ten times. This chain links TRBV7-9 with TRBJ1-1; D not resolved. The CDR3 loop spans 12 amino acids. Germline assignment: CDR1 SEHNR and CDR2 FQNEAQ (reference sequence). With 3 bases removed from V and 0 bases from J, the gap between germline ends came to 2 bases. The CDR3 DNA sequence: TGTGCCAGCAGCTTCATGAACACTGAAGCTTTCTTT. It is translated as CASSFMNTEAFF.

In this sample, this clone turned up a few times. The germline gene is not matched at one end of the junction; a read error may be the cause. V gene TRBV27 combines with J gene TRBJ2-7; D is undetermined. Germline assignment: CDR1 MNHEY and CDR2 SMNVEV (reference sequence). The CDR3 totals 15 residues. CDR3: CASRLAGAYSNEQYF. CDR3 DNA sequence: TGTGCCAGCAGACTCGCCGGAGCGTACTCCAACGAGCAGTACTTC.

This clone was observed a few times. V is TRBV5-4 and J is TRBJ2-5; D gene uncertain. Germline CDR1 and CDR2: SGHNT and YYREEE (reference sequence). With 1 base removed from V and 5 bases from J, the gap between germline ends came to 6 bases. The CDR3 length is 12 residues. CDR3 DNA sequence: TGTGCCAGCAGCTTGTTTCGGGAGACCCAGTACTTC. It translates to CASSLFRETQYF.

The chain recombines TRBV11-2 with TRBJ2-3; D gene unclear. The V gene lost 2 bases and the J gene lost 1 base, with 7 bases spanning the gap. In germline, CDR1 is SGHAT, CDR2 FQNNGV. The CDR3 length is 14 residues. The CDR3 DNA sequence: TGTGCCAGCAGCTTAAGCACGGGCACAGATACGCAGTATTTT. It specifies CASSLSTGTDTQYF.

This rearrangement joins TRBV18 to TRBJ2-5, with TRBD2 matching over 8 bases. Germline V gene sequence: CDR1 KGHSH, CDR2 LQKENI. The CDR3 length is 15 residues. V lost 1 base to trimming and J lost 2 bases; unmatched junction nucleotides: 3. CDR3 bases: TGTGCCAGCTCACCACAGGGACTAGTACAAGAGACCCAGTACTTC. Translating it yields CASSPQGLVQETQYF.

There are a few counts of this clone. The chain recombines TRBV15 with TRBJ2-5, with D maybe TRBD2 (5 bases). Trimming removed 3 bases at V and 2 bases at J, with 7 bases between. The CDR3 contains 13 residues. CDR1 is LNHNV, CDR2 YYDKDF, per germline (reference sequence). The CDR3: CATSRREQETQYF. CDR3 coding DNA: TGTGCCACCAGCAGGAGGGAGCAAGAGACCCAGTACTTC.

The chain uses TRBV28 and TRBJ2-5; D unresolved. Trimming pared 1 base from V and 2 bases from J, leaving 14 bases between. The germline V gene has CDR1 MDHEN and CDR2 SYDVKM. This CDR3 region has 16 residues. This chain's CDR3 is CASSLFLSRDQETQYF. The CDR3 region has the DNA TGTGCCAGCAGTTTATTCTTATCGCGAGATCAAGAGACCCAGTACTTC.

This clone was found a few times. The gene calls are TRBV9 and TRBJ1-2, with 7 positions matching TRBD1. The trim removed 2 bases at V and 5 bases at J, leaving 9 bases unmatched. Germline CDR1 and CDR2: SGDLS and YYNGEE. CDR3 length: 15 residues. The CDR3 nucleotides are TGTGCCAGCAGCGTGCTCGGGACAGTGGATTATGGCTACACCTTC. Protein: CASSVLGTVDYGYTF.

V is TRBV7-9 and J is TRBJ2-7; TRBD2 matches at 7 bases. Trimming at V came to 5 bases and at J to 11 bases, leaving 9 bases not matched to a gene. CDR3 length: 12 residues. Germline CDR1 SEHNR, CDR2 FQNEAQ (reference sequence). The CDR3 DNA is TGTGCCAGCAGCGAACGCGGGGGTTTTGAGTACTTC. Translated: CASSERGGFEYF.

This chain joins TRBV6-4 and TRBJ1-1; the D gene is possibly TRBD1 (5 bases). V lost 5 bases, J lost 1 base, and 8 bases lay in between. Germline CDR1 MRHNA, CDR2 SNTAGT. This CDR3 is built from 13 residues. Written as DNA, the CDR3 is TGTGCCAGCAGTCCACAGGAGAACACTGAAGCTTTCTTT. Its translation: CASSPQENTEAFF.